Listed here are 21 T cell receptor beta chains from one sample, sequenced in a study of vaccination and CD4 T cells after COVID-19. The study sequenced cultured CD4+ T cell DNA using the Oncomine TCR Beta short-read assay. TCRdb analysed the PCR reads with MiXCR anew, one entry per CDR3 protein. The table shows some 9,000 distinct CDR3 sequences, with about 60% occurring only once. Their antigens are not known. This sample's treatment: roughly nine-day PBMC culture with coronavirus spike peptide pools or control peptides (ViraFEST assay). The sample was CD4+ T cells from blood, cultured in vitro. The source is a human donor who had recovered from COVID-19.

V is TRBV7-2 and J is TRBJ2-5, with a possible D match to TRBD2 (6 bases). The CDR3 consists of 14 residues. Germline CDR1 reads SGHTA; CDR2 reads FQGNSA. V gave up 2 bases and J gave up 5 bases, with 12 bases separating them. CDR3 DNA: TGTGCCAGCAGCTTATCCGGGGGTAGGGAGACCCAGTACTTC. It is translated as CASSLSGGRETQYF. The full variable domain, with the rest looked up from reference TRBV7-2 and TRBJ2-5, is GAGVSQSPSNKVTEKGKDVELRCDPISGHTALYWYRQSLGQGLEFLIYFQGNSAPDKSGLPSDRFSAERTGGSVSTLTIQRTQQEDSAVYLCASSLSGGRETQYFGPGTRLLVL.

This chain uses TRBV20-1 with TRBJ2-2; 12 nucleotides line up with TRBD2. With V trimmed by 3 bases and J by 5 bases, 7 bases remained unmatched. Germline CDR1 reads DFQATT; CDR2 reads SNEGSKA (reference sequence). This CDR3 contains 16 residues. CDR3 loop: CSASLAGGLGTGELFF. CDR3 sequence (DNA): TGCAGTGCTAGTCTAGCGGGAGGGCTGGGGACCGGGGAGCTGTTTTTT.

This CDR3 is CASRGRGTGHRGHEQYF. CDR3 DNA sequence: TGTGCCAGCAGAGGACGCGGGACAGGACATAGGGGGCACGAGCAGTACTTC. The V gene is TRBV6-1, the J gene TRBJ2-7, with 8 nucleotides matching TRBD1. The CDR3 length is 17 residues. V lost 6 bases and J lost 5; bases outside the gene matches: 18. Germline values: CDR1 MNHNS, CDR2 SASEGT.

V usage is TRBV6-1 and J usage is TRBJ2-2, with D possibly being TRBD2 (6 bases). V lost 6 bases to trimming and J lost 4 bases, with 15 bases between them. Germline CDR1 is MNHNS and CDR2 is SASEGT. There are 15 residues in the CDR3. The CDR3 DNA reads TGTGCCAGCAGCTCCGGGACTCTAACCACCGGGGAGCTGTTTTTT. Translation: CASSSGTLTTGELFF.

This chain links TRBV7-8 with TRBJ1-5; D is uncertain. Germline lookup yields CDR1 SGHVS and CDR2 FQNEAQ. The CDR3 is 14 amino acids. V lost 5 bases, J lost 4 bases, and 12 bases lay in between. CDR3 residues: CASSPGGGNQPQHF. For the CDR3, the DNA is TGTGCCAGCAGCCCCGGCGGAGGGAATCAGCCCCAGCATTTT. Full variable domain (rest looked up from reference TRBV7-8 and TRBJ1-5): GAGVSQSPRYKVAKRGQDVALRCDPISGHVSLFWYQQALGQGPEFLTYFQNEAQLDKSGLPSDRFFAERPEGSVSTLKIQRTQQEDSAVYLCASSPGGGNQPQHFGDGTRLSIL.

The chain recombines TRBV27 with TRBJ1-2, with TRBD1 identical over 8 bases. The CDR3 has 14 residues. The trim removed 4 bases at V and 3 bases at J, leaving 4 bases unmatched. Germline V CDR1 and CDR2: MNHEY, SMNVEV (reference sequence). The CDR3 loop is CASSSLTGDYGYTF. The CDR3 nucleotides read TGTGCCAGCAGTTCACTGACAGGGGACTATGGCTACACCTTC.

V and J are TRBV11-2 and TRBJ1-1; 9 bases are a match to TRBD1. V lost 5 bases, J lost 7 bases, and 5 bases stayed unmatched. Per the germline V gene, CDR1 is SGHAT and CDR2 is FQNNGV. This CDR3 contains 13 residues. CDR3 sequence (DNA): TGTGCCAGCAGCCCCACAGGGGGCGGTGAAGCTTTCTTT. Translating it yields CASSPTGGGEAFF.

CDR3 in amino acids: CASSSQGASSSYEQYF. CDR3 bases: TGTGCCAGCAGTTCCCAGGGGGCCTCTAGTTCCTACGAGCAGTACTTC. This chain links TRBV6-5 with TRBJ2-7, with 8 bases that match TRBD1. With 4 bases clipped from V and 1 base from J, the junction kept 9 bases outside the gene matches. CDR1 and CDR2 (germline): MNHEY, SVGAGI. This CDR3 contains 16 residues.

The gene calls are TRBV27 and TRBJ1-1, with TRBD1 matching 9 bases. Germline values: CDR1 MNHEY, CDR2 SMNVEV (reference sequence). The junction had 5 bases not matched to a gene; V was cut back by 8 bases and J by 7 bases. This CDR3 has 12 amino acids. CDR3 DNA sequence: TGTGCCAGCCACAGGGGACAGGGTGAAGCTTTCTTT. Its protein is CASHRGQGEAFF.

The V gene is TRBV24-1, the J gene TRBJ2-5; 7 bases are shared with TRBD1. Germline values: CDR1 KGHDR, CDR2 SFDVKD. The CDR3 is 15 amino acids. The ends lost 1 base at V and 4 bases at J; junction bases unmatched: 5. This CDR3 reads CATSDFTGVRETQYF. The CDR3 nucleotides are TGTGCCACCAGTGATTTCACAGGGGTAAGAGAGACCCAGTACTTC.

The rearrangement links TRBV9 to TRBJ1-5; TRBD1 is a possible D gene (5 bases). Trimming took 1 base from V and 7 from J, leaving 12 bases between them. Germline V gives CDR1 SGDLS, CDR2 YYNGEE. The CDR3 extends over 14 amino acids. The CDR3 protein is CASSVSGGNQPQHF. CDR3 DNA sequence: TGTGCCAGCAGCGTATCCGGGGGAAACCAGCCCCAGCATTTT.

The chain recombines TRBV7-8 with TRBJ2-1; no reliable D call. V was clipped by 0 bases and J by 9 bases, with 18 bases between them. The CDR3 extends over 16 amino acids. Germline V gene data show CDR1 as SGHVS and CDR2 as FQNEAQ. The CDR3 here is CASSLALLSPGAEQFF. CDR3 coding DNA: TGTGCCAGCAGCTTAGCGCTTCTGTCACCGGGCGCTGAGCAGTTCTTC.

The chain uses TRBV6-2 or TRBV6-3 and TRBJ1-1, with TRBD1 identical over 9 bases. CDR3 length: 15 amino acids. Trimming cost V 5 bases and J 7 bases; bases outside gene matches: 11. Germline V gene data show CDR1 as MNHEY and CDR2 as SVGEGT. The CDR3 protein is CASSQTGQGYFEAFF. As DNA, the CDR3 is TGTGCCAGCAGTCAAACGGGACAGGGTTATTTTGAAGCTTTCTTT.

CDR3 amino acids: CASSPAGGRANTEAFF. The CDR3, as DNA: TGTGCCAGCAGCCCCGCGGGGGGCAGGGCAAACACTGAAGCTTTCTTT. The gene calls are TRBV27 and TRBJ1-1; D is perhaps TRBD1 (6 bases). Germline CDR1 MNHEY, CDR2 SMNVEV (reference sequence). The V gene lost 6 bases and the J gene lost 2 bases, with 19 bases spanning the gap. The CDR3 is 16 residues long.

This clonotype turned up a few times. The CDR3 is CASKPSSYSYEQYF. CDR3 coding DNA: TGTGCCAGCAAGCCCTCGAGCTACTCCTACGAGCAGTACTTC. The rearrangement joins TRBV27 to TRBJ2-7; D is unclear. Germline V gene sequence: CDR1 MNHEY, CDR2 SMNVEV (reference sequence). V was trimmed by 7 bases and J by 0 bases, leaving 13 bases between them. The CDR3 length is 14 residues.

The chain joins TRBV20-1 to TRBJ2-1; TRBD2 agrees at 10 bases. This CDR3 comprises 16 residues. Germline values: CDR1 DFQATT, CDR2 SNEGSKA (reference sequence). Trimming cost V 3 bases and J 7 bases; bases outside gene matches: 12. In nucleotides, the CDR3 is TGCAGTGCTAGGTCCCTCGCTAGCGGGAGAAGAAATGAGCAGTTCTTC. It yields the protein CSARSLASGRRNEQFF.

This clonotype has just one count. This rearrangement joins TRBV7-2 to TRBJ1-3, with D hard to call. The CDR3 is 13 amino acids. Trimming left V 1 base short and J 5 bases short, with 6 bases between. Germline V gives CDR1 SGHTA, CDR2 FQGNSA. CDR3 in amino acids: CASSLVGRNTIYF. CDR3 nucleotide sequence: TGTGCCAGCAGCTTAGTAGGGAGAAACACCATATATTTT.

The genes are TRBV20-1 and TRBJ1-1, with 8 bases matching TRBD1. J lost 4 bases, V lost 4 bases, and 8 bases had no gene match. From germline, CDR1 is DFQATT and CDR2 SNEGSKA (reference sequence). The CDR3 contains 14 residues. CDR3 amino acids: CSANSQGAGTEAFF. CDR3 DNA: TGCAGTGCTAACAGTCAGGGGGCGGGCACTGAAGCTTTCTTT.

This clonotype was seen a few times. The V call is TRBV19, the J call TRBJ1-6; weak D call: TRBD1 (6 bases). V lost 4 bases, J lost 10 bases, and 17 bases lay in between. Germline V gene lookup returns CDR1 LNHDA and CDR2 SQIVND (reference sequence). The CDR3 has 15 amino acids. CDR3 loop: CASSTQQGDGSPLHF. CDR3 coding DNA: TGTGCCAGTAGTACACAACAGGGTGATGGGTCACCCCTCCACTTT.

The chain links TRBV27 to TRBJ1-2, with D possibly being TRBD1 (6 bases). Germline V gene lookup returns CDR1 MNHEY and CDR2 SMNVEV (reference sequence). The CDR3 consists of 14 residues. V shed 7 bases and J shed 5 bases, with 17 bases lying between them. The CDR3 reads CASNPTGYSYGYTF. The CDR3 DNA is TGTGCCAGCAATCCAACAGGGTATAGTTATGGCTACACCTTC.

This clonotype was seen only once. The gene calls are TRBV7-2 and TRBJ1-5; no definite D call. This CDR3 has 14 residues. Trimming took 3 bases from V and 5 from J, leaving 11 bases between them. Germline V gene sequence: CDR1 SGHTA, CDR2 FQGNSA. CDR3 amino acids: CASSFEPLYQPQHF. For the CDR3, the DNA is TGTGCCAGCAGCTTCGAACCCTTGTATCAGCCCCAGCATTTT.